These 23 T cell receptor beta chains came from one sample sequenced in a study of T cell repertoires in ileal Crohn's disease. Profiling relied on immunoSEQ multiplex PCR, and the TCRdb table lists in-frame clones only, not all of them. The sample has about 9,600 clones, over 65% seen once. Sequencing was carried out using ileal tissue. These receptors came from an adult with Crohn's disease.

The rearrangement uses TRBV5-1 and TRBJ2-3; TRBD2 matches 13 bases. The CDR3 has 17 amino acids. Losses at the gene ends were 4 bases for V and 3 bases for J; bases not matched to a gene: 8. CDR1 is SGHRS, CDR2 YFSETQ, per germline. The CDR3, as DNA: TGCGCCAGCAGCGGGAGGACTAGCGGGAGTTGGACAGATACGCAGTATTTT. Translated, it gives CASSGRTSGSWTDTQYF.

The rearrangement joins TRBV30 to TRBJ1-2, with D possibly being TRBD1 (6 bases). V lost 2 bases, J lost 4 bases, and 8 bases lay in between. The CDR3 has 12 residues. From germline, CDR1 is GTSNPN and CDR2 SVGIG (reference sequence). The CDR3 nucleotides are TGTGCCTGGAGTTCGGACAGCTATGGCTACACCTTC. This sequence encodes CAWSSDSYGYTF.

J is TRBJ1-6 and V is TRBV5-6; no clear D gene. V gave up 0 bases and J gave up 12 bases, with 13 bases separating them. The CDR3 covers 14 residues. The germline V gene encodes CDR1 SGHDT and CDR2 YYEEEE. The CDR3 DNA reads TGTGCCAGCAGCTTGGGGCCGTCGGAGAGACCCCTCCACTTT. It yields the protein CASSLGPSERPLHF.

The rearrangement uses TRBV7-2 and TRBJ2-7; D call uncertain. Between the trimmed V and J ends, which lost 5 bases and 3 bases, there was a span of 8 bases. The CDR3 contains 12 residues. The V gene's germline CDR1 is SGHTA and CDR2 FQGNSA. The CDR3 nucleotides are TGTGCCAGCAGCCAGACTGACTACGAGCAGTACTTC. This encodes CASSQTDYEQYF.

The chain links TRBV2 to TRBJ2-5, with 12 positions matching TRBD1. Germline lookup yields CDR1 SNHLY and CDR2 FYNNEI. Trimming cost V 3 bases and J 5 bases; bases outside gene matches: 4. This CDR3 region has 15 residues. The CDR3 coding sequence is TGTGCCAGCAGTGAGAGAGGGACAGGGGGCGAGACCCAGTACTTC. Translated, it gives CASSERGTGGETQYF.

This clone was seen once. This chain links TRBV4-3 with TRBJ1-2; D remains ambiguous. This CDR3 comprises 18 residues. The germline gives CDR1 LGHNA, CDR2 YSLEER. V lost 0 bases to trimming and J lost 0 bases, with 17 bases between them. In DNA form, the CDR3 reads TGCGCCAGCAGCCAAGAGCCGCTGGGCAGCAACGCTAACTATGGCTACACCTTC. Its translation is CASSQEPLGSNANYGYTF.

V and J are TRBV5-4 and TRBJ2-7; D gene ambiguous. Germline V gene lookup returns CDR1 SGHNT and CDR2 YYREEE (reference sequence). Trimming pared 0 bases from V and 0 bases from J, leaving 7 bases between. The length of the CDR3 is 14 residues. The CDR3 DNA reads as TGTGCCAGCAGCTTGGCCGGTTTCTCCTACGAGCAGTACTTC. Translation gives CASSLAGFSYEQYF.

The chain combines TRBV5-8 with TRBJ2-2, with TRBD1 matching over 7 bases. V was clipped by 7 bases and J by 6 bases; unmatched bases: 12. Germline CDR1 and CDR2: SGHTS and YDEGEE. The CDR3 contains 15 residues. The CDR3 DNA reads as TGTGCCAGCCTGAAGATGACAGGGCCGTCCGGGGAGCTGTTTTTT. Encoded protein: CASLKMTGPSGELFF.

The gene calls are TRBV9 and TRBJ2-7, with 7 bases aligning to TRBD1. Germline V CDR1 and CDR2: SGDLS, YYNGEE. The CDR3 loop spans 13 amino acids. Trimming removed 0 bases from V and 3 bases from J; junction bases left unmatched: 0. The CDR3 DNA follows: TGTGCCAGCAGCGTAGGGGACAGCTACGAGCAGTACTTC. Protein: CASSVGDSYEQYF.

The CDR3 nucleotides read TGTGCCAGCAGTATCACAGGGAATACCTACGAGCAGTACTTC. Protein: CASSITGNTYEQYF. The V gene is TRBV6-6, the J gene TRBJ2-7; possibly TRBD1 for D (6 bases). This CDR3 spans 14 amino acids. Germline V gene lookup returns CDR1 MNHNY and CDR2 SVGAGI (reference sequence). Trimming took off 5 bases at V and 2 bases at J, with 13 bases between the two ends.

The chain recombines TRBV20-1 with TRBJ2-5; D perhaps matches TRBD1 (5 bases). Germline CDR1 DFQATT, CDR2 SNEGSKA (reference sequence). V shed 7 bases and J shed 5 bases, with 11 bases lying between them. The CDR3 has 11 residues. CDR3 bases: TGCAGTGTTCTAAAGGGGGAGACCCAGTACTTC. Its translation is CSVLKGETQYF.

This chain connects TRBV6-6 to TRBJ1-5, with 7 nucleotides matching TRBD1. The CDR3 sequence is 14 residues long. After removal of 8 bases from V and 4 bases from J, the junction contained 8 bases not matched to a gene. The V gene's germline CDR1 is MNHNY and CDR2 SVGAGI (reference sequence). The CDR3 DNA reads TGTGCCAGCGAACGGGACAGCACTAATCAGCCCCAGCATTTT. As protein: CASERDSTNQPQHF.

This clone counts as medium-sized. V gene TRBV30 combines with J gene TRBJ2-7; weak D call: TRBD1 (6 bases). The germline V and J ends were trimmed by 4 bases and 2 bases, with 18 bases remaining between them. The CDR3 is made up of 15 amino acids. Per the germline V gene, CDR1 is GTSNPN and CDR2 is SVGIG (reference sequence). The CDR3 here is CAWKDLGDTPYEQYF. The CDR3 DNA follows: TGTGCCTGGAAAGACTTAGGGGACACACCCTACGAGCAGTACTTC.

The rearrangement joins TRBV4-2 to TRBJ1-4, with 8 bases identical to TRBD1. The CDR3 has 15 amino acids. V shed 4 bases, J shed 6 bases, and the junction held 7 bases outside the gene matches. Germline CDR1 reads LGHNA; CDR2 reads YNFKEQ. CDR3 DNA sequence: TGTGCCAGCAGCCCTAGACAGGGGAGCGATGAAAAACTGTTTTTT. It is translated as CASSPRQGSDEKLFF.

CDR3 residues: CASKRGSGANVLTF. The CDR3, as DNA: TGCGCCAGCAAGCGGGGCTCAGGGGCCAACGTCCTGACTTTC. The rearrangement links TRBV10-2 to TRBJ2-6; the match to TRBD2 covers 7 bases. Germline V lookup: CDR1 WSHSY, CDR2 SAAADI. V was clipped by 7 bases and J by 4 bases; unmatched bases: 4. The CDR3 sequence is 14 residues long.

This chain joins TRBV2 and TRBJ1-1; a possible D gene is TRBD1 (6 bases). There are 18 residues in the CDR3. Germline V lookup: CDR1 SNHLY, CDR2 FYNNEI. V was trimmed by 2 bases and J by 5 bases, leaving 24 bases between them. The CDR3 DNA reads as TGTGCCAGCAGTGAATGGGAACAGGGATGGGAAGGGCTAACTGAAGCTTTCTTT. Translation: CASSEWEQGWEGLTEAFF.

The rearrangement joins TRBV18 to TRBJ1-2; maybe TRBD1 (5 bases). V was cut by 0 bases and J by 4 bases, with 15 bases left in between. There are 16 residues in the CDR3. Looked up from germline, CDR1 is KGHSH and CDR2 is LQKENI. DNA of the CDR3: TGTGCCAGCTCACCACCTGATTACCAGGGACTCTATGGCTACACCTTC. Its protein product is CASSPPDYQGLYGYTF.

V and J are TRBV30 and TRBJ2-7, with 14 bases that match TRBD2. J gave up 12 bases and V 5 bases, and 6 bases lay outside the gene matches. Germline CDR1 reads GTSNPN; CDR2 reads SVGIG (reference sequence). The CDR3 runs to 12 residues. CDR3 in amino acids: CAWSGLAGASYF. The CDR3 DNA reads TGTGCCTGGTCGGGACTAGCGGGAGCGTCGTACTTC.

The chain couples TRBV2 to TRBJ2-4, with TRBD2 matching over 7 bases. Germline values: CDR1 SNHLY, CDR2 FYNNEI. This CDR3 is built from 13 residues. Losses at the gene ends were 6 bases for V and 7 bases for J; bases not matched to a gene: 6. The DNA of the CDR3 is TGTGCCAGCAGCCCATGGGGGGGTAACATTCAGTACTTC. Translated: CASSPWGGNIQYF.

This clone occurred a few times. The chain recombines TRBV7-8 with TRBJ1-3; D is uncertain. Germline V gives CDR1 SGHVS, CDR2 FQNEAQ. The CDR3 has 16 residues. V was clipped by 4 bases and J by 0 bases, with 13 bases between them. The CDR3 coding sequence is TGTGCCAGCAGCTCCCCTGGGGAGTACTCTGGAAACACCATATATTTT. As protein: CASSSPGEYSGNTIYF.

The chain employs TRBV30 and TRBJ2-1, with 11 bases matching TRBD2. CDR3 length equals 13 residues. Germline-derived CDR1 and CDR2 are GTSNPN and SVGIG (reference sequence). The V gene end was trimmed by 7 bases and the J gene end by 13 bases; junction bases not matched to a gene: 12. In DNA, the CDR3 is TGTGCCTCAAATAGCGGGGGGGCCTTTCTTCAGTTCTTC. This codes for CASNSGGAFLQFF. The variable domain in full, with the rest retrieved from reference TRBV30 and TRBJ2-1, is SQTIHQWPATLVQPVGSPLSLECTVEGTSNPNLYWYRQAAGRGLQLLFYSVGIGQISSEVPQNLSASRPQDRQFILSSKKLLLSDSGFYLCASNSGGAFLQFFGPGTRLTVL.

This CDR3 is CASRATGASYEQYF. CDR3 in DNA: TGTGCCAGCAGGGCCACAGGCGCCTCCTACGAGCAGTACTTC. This sequence joins TRBV7-2 and TRBJ2-7, with D possibly being TRBD1 (5 bases). V lost 6 bases and J 0 bases, leaving 12 bases between the germline ends. This CDR3 is 14 amino acids long. The V gene's germline CDR1 is SGHTA and CDR2 FQGNSA.

This clone counts as medium-sized. The chain carries TRBV29-1 and TRBJ1-3; D may be TRBD1 (5 bases). Germline lookup yields CDR1 SQVTM and CDR2 ANQGSEA. The CDR3 loop spans 15 amino acids. Trimming shortened V by 7 bases and J by 0 bases, and 16 bases separated the two germline ends. The CDR3 protein is CSASTGGSSGNTIYF. The CDR3 DNA sequence: TGCAGCGCCTCTACGGGGGGTAGCTCTGGAAACACCATATATTTT. The variable domain in full, completed from reference TRBV29-1 and TRBJ1-3, reads SAVISQKPSRDICQRGTSLTIQCQVDSQVTMMFWYRQQPGQSLTLIATANQGSEATYESGFVIDKFPISRPNLTFSTLTVSNMSPEDSSIYLCSASTGGSSGNTIYFGEGSWLTVV.